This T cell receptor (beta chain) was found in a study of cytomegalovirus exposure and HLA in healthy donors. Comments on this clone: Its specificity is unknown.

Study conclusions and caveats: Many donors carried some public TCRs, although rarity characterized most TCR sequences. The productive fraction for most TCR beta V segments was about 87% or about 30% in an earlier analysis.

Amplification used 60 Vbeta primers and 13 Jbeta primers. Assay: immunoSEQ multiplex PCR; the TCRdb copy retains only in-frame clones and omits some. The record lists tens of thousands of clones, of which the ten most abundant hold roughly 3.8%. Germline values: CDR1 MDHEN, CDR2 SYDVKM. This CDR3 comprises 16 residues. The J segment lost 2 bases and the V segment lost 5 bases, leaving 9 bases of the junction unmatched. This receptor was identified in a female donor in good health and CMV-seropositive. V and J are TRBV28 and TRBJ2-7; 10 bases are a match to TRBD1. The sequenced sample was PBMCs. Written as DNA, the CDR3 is TGTGCCAGCAGTCCGTATCGACAGGGGGCGACCTACGAGCAGTACTTC. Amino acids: CASSPYRQGATYEQYF.